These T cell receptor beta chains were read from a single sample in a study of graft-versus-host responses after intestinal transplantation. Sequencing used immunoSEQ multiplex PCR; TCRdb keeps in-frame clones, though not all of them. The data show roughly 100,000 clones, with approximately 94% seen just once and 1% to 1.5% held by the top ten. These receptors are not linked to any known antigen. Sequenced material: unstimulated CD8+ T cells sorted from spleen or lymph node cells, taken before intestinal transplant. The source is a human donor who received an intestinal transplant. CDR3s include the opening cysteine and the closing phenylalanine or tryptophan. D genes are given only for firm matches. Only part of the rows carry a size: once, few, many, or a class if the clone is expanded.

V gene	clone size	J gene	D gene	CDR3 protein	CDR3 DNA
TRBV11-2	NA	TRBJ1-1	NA	CASSLEDRLNTEAFF	TGTGCCAGCAGCTTAGAGGACAGATTGAACACTGAAGCTTTCTTT
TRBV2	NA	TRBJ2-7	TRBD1	CASRIPGQGIYEQYF	TGTGCCAGCAGGATCCCGGGACAGGGGATTTACGAGCAGTACTTC
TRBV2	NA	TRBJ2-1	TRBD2	CASSQQPGLAGSFTYNEQFF	TGTGCCAGCAGTCAACAACCGGGACTAGCGGGGAGTTTCACCTACAATGAGCAGTTCTTC
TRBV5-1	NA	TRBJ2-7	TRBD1	CASSFPRDRAGFDEQYF	TGCGCCAGCAGCTTTCCAAGGGACAGGGCAGGGTTTGACGAGCAGTACTTC
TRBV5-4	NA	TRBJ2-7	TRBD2	CASSLDQRGAYEQYF	TGTGCCAGCAGCTTGGATCAGCGGGGGGCCTACGAGCAGTACTTC
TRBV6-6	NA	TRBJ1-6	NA	CARRTGNSPLHF	TGTGCCCGACGGACGGGTAATTCACCCCTCCACTTT
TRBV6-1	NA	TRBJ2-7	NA	CASSTPPGEQYF	TGTGCCAGCAGTACCCCCCCGGGCGAGCAGTACTTC
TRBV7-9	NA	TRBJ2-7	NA	CASSVSYEQYF	TGTGCCAGCAGTGTCTCCTATGAGCAGTACTTC
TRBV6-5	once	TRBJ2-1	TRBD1	CASSYGRQGGNEQFF	TGTGCCAGCAGTTACGGGCGACAGGGGGGGAATGAGCAGTTCTTC
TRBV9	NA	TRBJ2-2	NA	CASSEDSSNTGELFF	TGTGCCAGCAGCGAGGACTCCAGCAACACCGGGGAGCTGTTTTTT
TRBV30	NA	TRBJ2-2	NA	CAWSPLDTGELFF	TGTGCCTGGAGTCCTTTGGACACCGGGGAGCTGTTTTTT
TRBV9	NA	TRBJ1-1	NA	CASSVVPGTEAFF	TGTGCCAGCAGCGTAGTCCCTGGGACTGAAGCTTTCTTT
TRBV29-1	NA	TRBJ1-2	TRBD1	CSVEGGQGGYGYTF	TGCAGCGTTGAAGGTGGACAGGGGGGTTATGGCTACACCTTC
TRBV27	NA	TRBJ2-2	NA	CASSLVLASTGELFF	TGTGCCAGCAGCCTGGTGCTAGCGAGTACCGGGGAGCTGTTTTTT
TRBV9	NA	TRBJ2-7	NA	CASSTPGRDEQYF	TGTGCCAGCAGCACCCCGGGACGGGACGAGCAGTACTTC
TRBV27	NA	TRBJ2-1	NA	CASSSTGTSSYNEQFF	TGTGCCAGCAGTTCTACAGGGACCAGCTCCTACAATGAGCAGTTCTTC
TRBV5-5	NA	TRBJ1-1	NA	CASQWTAMNTEAFF	TGTGCCAGCCAATGGACGGCGATGAACACTGAAGCTTTCTTT
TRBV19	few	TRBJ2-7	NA	CASGWGPGEQYF	TGTGCCAGTGGCTGGGGGCCTGGAGAGCAGTACTTC
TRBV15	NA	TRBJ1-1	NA	CATSRDVRPLNTEAFF	TGTGCCACCAGCAGAGATGTCCGACCCTTGAACACTGAAGCTTTCTTT
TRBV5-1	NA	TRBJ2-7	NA	CASSSDSRPPPGDEQYF	TGCGCCAGCAGCTCGGACTCGCGCCCTCCCCCCGGCGACGAGCAGTACTTC
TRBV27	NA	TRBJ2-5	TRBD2	CASKGLAGGEETQYF	TGTGCCAGCAAAGGACTAGCGGGGGGGGAAGAGACCCAGTACTTC
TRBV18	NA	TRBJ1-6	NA	CASSEEKGGSPLHF	TGTGCCAGCTCAGAGGAGAAGGGGGGATCACCCCTCCACTTT
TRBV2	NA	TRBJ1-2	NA	CASSESETTSGYTF	TGTGCCAGCAGTGAGTCCGAGACAACGAGCGGCTACACCTTC
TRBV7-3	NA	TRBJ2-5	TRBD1	CASSLRRTGQETQYF	TGTGCCAGCAGCTTGCGCCGGACAGGTCAAGAGACCCAGTACTTC
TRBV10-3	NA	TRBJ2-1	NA	CAISSSASLASHNEQFF	TGTGCCATCAGTTCCTCAGCAAGCCTAGCTTCACACAATGAGCAGTTCTTC
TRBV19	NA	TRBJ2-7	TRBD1	CASSDQTGADSYEQYF	TGTGCCAGTAGTGACCAGACAGGGGCCGACTCCTACGAGCAGTACTTC
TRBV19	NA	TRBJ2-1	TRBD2	CASSITPGGGYYNEQFF	TGTGCCAGTAGTATCACCCCGGGCGGGGGATACTACAATGAGCAGTTCTTC
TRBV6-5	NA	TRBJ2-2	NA	CASSGDRWELFF	TGTGCCAGCAGTGGAGATCGGTGGGAGCTGTTTTTT
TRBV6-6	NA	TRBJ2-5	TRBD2	CASSLSGGGETQYF	TGTGCCAGCTCCCTATCCGGGGGGGGAGAGACCCAGTACTTC
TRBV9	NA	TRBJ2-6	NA	CASSVGSSGANVLTF	TGTGCCAGCAGCGTAGGGAGCTCTGGGGCCAACGTCCTGACTTTC
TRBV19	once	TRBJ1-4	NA	CASRPSGWGEKLFF	TGTGCCAGTAGACCATCGGGGTGGGGTGAAAAACTGTTTTTT
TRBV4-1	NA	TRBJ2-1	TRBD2	CASSQEGAGEAYNEQFF	TGCGCCAGCAGCCAAGAAGGGGCGGGGGAAGCCTACAATGAGCAGTTCTTC
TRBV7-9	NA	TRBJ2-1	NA	CASSDYNEQFF	TGTGCCAGCTCCGATTACAATGAGCAGTTCTTC
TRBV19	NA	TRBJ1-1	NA	CASSILVNTEAFF	TGTGCCAGTAGTATCCTCGTGAACACTGAAGCTTTCTTT
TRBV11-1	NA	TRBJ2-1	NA	CASSLLGNEQFF	TGTGCCAGCAGCTTACTCGGGAATGAGCAGTTCTTC
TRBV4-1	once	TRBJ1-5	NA	CASSQVPGGAGNQPQHF	TGCGCCAGCAGCCAAGTTCCCGGAGGTGCGGGCAATCAGCCCCAGCATTTT
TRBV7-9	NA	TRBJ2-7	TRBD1	CASSPATGDYEQYF	TGTGCCAGCAGCCCTGCGACAGGGGACTACGAGCAGTACTTC
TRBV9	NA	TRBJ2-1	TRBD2	CASSVAAGGPNEQFF	TGTGCCAGCAGCGTAGCAGCGGGGGGGCCCAATGAGCAGTTCTTC
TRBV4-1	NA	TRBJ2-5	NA	CASSQALEGETQYF	TGCGCCAGCAGCCAAGCACTAGAAGGAGAGACCCAGTACTTC